This TCR beta chain was obtained from a study of blood T cells in healthy people across ages (dated by TCRdb to about 2015). At the level of the whole study: In model experiments, template switching captured about one uniquely barcoded TCR beta cDNA molecule for every two T cells. Using deep sequencing normalized with unique cDNA molecular identifiers, the study measured how TCR beta repertoire diversity changes with age. Donors were grouped into four age groups: young (average roughly 17 years), middle-aged (around 39), aged (roughly 62) and long-lived (about 90). To avoid experimental bias, donors of different ages were spread randomly across the sequencing lanes. Two additional independent replicas of 1 million unique cDNA reads from the same blood draw were analyzed for two donors (one aged 18 to 30 and one aged 80 or older).

This clonotype was seen at least ten times. It lacks a known antigen. No base quality information exists; no much larger clone differs at one position. V is pruned by 5 bases and J by 2 bases, leaving 7 bases of the junction without a gene match. Based on the germline V gene, the CDR1 and CDR2 sequences are MGHRA and YSYEKL. From the cysteine up to the phenylalanine, the CDR3 has a length of 15 residues. The retained sequence is limited to the CDR3, 45 bases, with the frame set at the first base. The 39 donors, aged about 6 to 95 years, were systemically healthy Caucasian individuals from Russia. Each donor gave approximately 9.3 milliliters of peripheral blood, collected into EDTA-treated Vacutainer tubes. Ficoll-Paque density-gradient centrifugation was used to isolate PBMCs, with at least 6.5 million obtained per sample. Trizol reagent was used to extract total RNA from PBMCs, with at least 6 micrograms per sample. Naive CD45RAhigh/CD27high T cell percentages were measured by flow cytometry on a PBMC aliquot from every donor.

Study-wide findings and limitations: As age increased, observed TCR beta diversity per million T cells dropped in a roughly linear way, and a significant reduction was already evident by age about 36. Conclusive comparison of naive and antigen-experienced compartments was prevented by the profiling of bulk unsorted PBMCs. Total diversity estimates from one million sequenced T cells were considered lower bounds and underestimates. There was a strong correlation between observed TCR beta diversity and the percentage of naive T cells measured by flow cytometry. Because donor CMV infection status was unknown, age-related changes in expanded clonotypes were potentially confounded. Compared with the aged group, the long-lived group had more naive CD4+ T cells, fewer expanded clones and increased TCR diversity, suggesting age selection.

The library was built by means of 5' RACE. For sequencing, an Illumina HiSeq 2500 was employed. A second PCR of about 6 to 12 cycles was run with a J-beta primer mix and a sample-barcoded 5' primer. Each TCR beta cDNA molecule received a unique molecular identifier from a template-switch 5' adaptor carrying 12 random nucleotides. Each sample yielded at least 3 million CDR3-containing paired-end reads. First-strand cDNA was synthesized from all RNA with the Mint cDNA synthesis kit, primed by a TRBC-specific oligonucleotide. After uracil-DNA glycosylase treatment, a first 18-cycle PCR used universal primers M1SS and BC2_uni_R on all cDNA. Concerning the study's data processing: Normalization of each sample was performed by random selection of 1 million high-quality reads, each carrying a distinct molecular identifier. Instead of being binned into consensus sequences, reads with shared molecular identifiers were discarded. CDR3 identification, clonotype clustering and error correction used MiTCR with a Q25 quality threshold and the strictest error-elimination algorithm. Lower-bound total TCR beta diversity was estimated with a nonparametric unseen species model using Euler transformation. TCRdb itself trimmed the public reads at Q25 with fastp, ran MiXCR and retained productive beta chains. Records with the same CDR3 protein are collapsed into one entry carrying the most frequent genes and DNA. The V and J calls and clone size are TCRdb's, not the authors'. The sample includes 650,000 to 700,000 distinct CDR3 sequences, with approximately 29% observed a single time. The ten largest account for 15% of the sample.

The clonotype comes from a woman at least 80 years old in good health. Donor details come from another sample of the same person, matched by shared clones. The sequenced sample consisted of blood. In this chain, TRBV4-1 is recombined with TRBJ1-2, and TRBD1 matches 8 of the central bases. Here the CDR3 is given as CASSEGQALNYGYTF. The sequenced DNA: TGCGCCAGCAGCGAGGGACAGGCGCTAAACTATGGCTACACCTTC.